The clone carrying this T cell receptor beta chain was recorded only once. Its specificity is unknown. Unique molecular identifiers featured in each of the TCR beta cDNA libraries. TCRdb re-derived calls from the PCR reads in MiXCR, one entry per CDR3 protein. The data show roughly 800,000 distinct CDR3 sequences, with approximately 53% seen just once and 4.6% held by the top ten. V lost 4 bases and J lost 4; bases outside the gene matches: 3. The CDR3 totals 13 residues. Germline V gene lookup returns CDR1 MNHNS and CDR2 SASEGT. The data are from a study of post-analysis software for immune sequencing data. Study-level points and caveats: Controls had significantly higher normalized Chao1 diversity than multiple sclerosis patients. Included in a set of about five TRBV segments more frequent in patients than controls were TRBV5-6, TRBV5-1 and TRBV20-1. Strong co-clustering by F measure was seen for same-batch samples.

This sequence was found in a girl aged 10 to 17 with multiple sclerosis. This rearrangement joins TRBV6-1 to TRBJ1-1; 7 bases are a match to TRBD1. What was sequenced was blood. The CDR3 nucleotides read TGTGCCAGCAGTGGCCACAGGGGCACTGAAGCTTTCTTT. Translated, it gives CASSGHRGTEAFF.